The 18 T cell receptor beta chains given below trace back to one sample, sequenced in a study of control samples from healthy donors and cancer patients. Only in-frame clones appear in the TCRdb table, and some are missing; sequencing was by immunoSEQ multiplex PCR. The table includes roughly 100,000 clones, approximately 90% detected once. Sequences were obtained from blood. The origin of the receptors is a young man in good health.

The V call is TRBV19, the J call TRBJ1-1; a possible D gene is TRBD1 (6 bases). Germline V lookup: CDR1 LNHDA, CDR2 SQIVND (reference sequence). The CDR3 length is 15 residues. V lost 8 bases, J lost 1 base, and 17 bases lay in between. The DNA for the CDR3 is TGTGCCAGTCGGAACCGAGGGGGTTGGAACACTGAAGCTTTCTTT. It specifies CASRNRGGWNTEAFF.

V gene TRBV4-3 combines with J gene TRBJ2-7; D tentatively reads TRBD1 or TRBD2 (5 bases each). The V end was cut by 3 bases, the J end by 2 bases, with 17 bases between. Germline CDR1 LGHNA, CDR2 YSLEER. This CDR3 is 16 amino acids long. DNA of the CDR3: TGCGCCAGCAGCCAGGGAATTTGGGACCAGACCTACGAGCAGTACTTC. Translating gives CASSQGIWDQTYEQYF.

CDR3 DNA sequence: TGTGCCAGCTCACCAATAAGCGGGAGCCCTCGTGGCAATGAGCAGTTCTTC. Translated: CASSPISGSPRGNEQFF. The genes are TRBV18 and TRBJ2-1, with 8 bases aligning to TRBD2. In germline, CDR1 is KGHSH, CDR2 LQKENI. This CDR3 is 17 amino acids long. The V and J ends lost 2 bases and 6 bases, in that order; junction bases with no gene match: 12.

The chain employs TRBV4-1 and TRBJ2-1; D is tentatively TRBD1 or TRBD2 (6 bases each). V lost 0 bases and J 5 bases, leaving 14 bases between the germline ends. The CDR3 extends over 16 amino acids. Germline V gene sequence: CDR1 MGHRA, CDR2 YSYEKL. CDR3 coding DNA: TGCGCCAGCAGCCAAGATATACGGGGGCACAACAATGAGCAGTTCTTC. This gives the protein CASSQDIRGHNNEQFF.

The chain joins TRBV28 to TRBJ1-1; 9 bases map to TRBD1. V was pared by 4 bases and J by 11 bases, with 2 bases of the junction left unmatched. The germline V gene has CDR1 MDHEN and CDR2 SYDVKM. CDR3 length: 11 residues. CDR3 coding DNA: TGTGCCAGCAGTTGGACAGGGGCGGCTTTCTTT. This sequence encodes CASSWTGAAFF.

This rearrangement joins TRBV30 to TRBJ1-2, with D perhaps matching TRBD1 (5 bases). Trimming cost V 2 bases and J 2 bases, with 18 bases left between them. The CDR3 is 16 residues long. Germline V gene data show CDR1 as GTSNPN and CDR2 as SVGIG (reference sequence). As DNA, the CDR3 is TGTGCCTGGAGTCCAAAACTCCGAAGGGGCAACTATGGCTACACCTTC. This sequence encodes CAWSPKLRRGNYGYTF.

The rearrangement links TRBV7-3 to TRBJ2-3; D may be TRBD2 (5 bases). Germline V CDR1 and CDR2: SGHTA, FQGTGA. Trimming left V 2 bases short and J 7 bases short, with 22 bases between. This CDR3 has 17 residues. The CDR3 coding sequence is TGTGCCAGCAGCTTATCAGCCCCGGGGTCTTCCGGATATACGCAGTATTTT. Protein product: CASSLSAPGSSGYTQYF.

CDR3 residues: CASSAGTYNSGNTIYF. Here the CDR3 DNA reads TGTGCCAGCAGTGCTGGGACCTACAACTCTGGAAACACCATATATTTT. The V and J genes are TRBV6-1 and TRBJ1-3; TRBD1 might be the D (5 bases). Trimming shortened V by 4 bases and J by 0 bases, and 13 bases separated the two germline ends. Germline CDR1 MNHNS, CDR2 SASEGT. The CDR3 is made up of 16 amino acids.

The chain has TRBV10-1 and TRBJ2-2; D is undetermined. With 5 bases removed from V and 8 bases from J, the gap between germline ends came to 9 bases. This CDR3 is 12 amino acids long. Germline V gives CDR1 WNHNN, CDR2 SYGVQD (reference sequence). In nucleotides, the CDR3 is TGCGCCAGCAGTCGCGCGAGGGGGGAGCTGTTTTTT. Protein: CASSRARGELFF.

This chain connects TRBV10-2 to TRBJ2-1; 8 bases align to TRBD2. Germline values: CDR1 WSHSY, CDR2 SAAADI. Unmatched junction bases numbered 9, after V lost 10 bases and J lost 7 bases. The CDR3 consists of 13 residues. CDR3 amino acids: CATKAGAGNEQFF. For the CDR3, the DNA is TGCGCCACCAAAGCGGGGGCAGGAAATGAGCAGTTCTTC.

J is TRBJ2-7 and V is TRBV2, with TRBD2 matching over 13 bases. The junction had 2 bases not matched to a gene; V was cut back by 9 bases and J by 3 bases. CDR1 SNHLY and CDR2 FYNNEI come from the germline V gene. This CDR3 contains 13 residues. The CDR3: CARRTSGSYEQYF. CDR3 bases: TGTGCCAGACGGACTAGCGGGAGCTACGAGCAGTACTTC. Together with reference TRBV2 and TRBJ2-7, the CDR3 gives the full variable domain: EPEVTQTPSHQVTQMGQEVILRCVPISNHLYFYWYRQILGQKVEFLVSFYNNEISEKSEIFDDQFSVERPDGSNFTLKIRSTKLEDSAMYFCARRTSGSYEQYFGPGTRLTVT.

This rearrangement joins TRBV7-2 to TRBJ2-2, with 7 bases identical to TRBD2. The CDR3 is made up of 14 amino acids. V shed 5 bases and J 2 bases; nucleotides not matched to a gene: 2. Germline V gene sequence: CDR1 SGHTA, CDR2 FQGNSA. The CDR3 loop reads CASSRDYNTGELFF. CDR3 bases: TGTGCCAGCAGCAGGGACTACAACACCGGGGAGCTGTTTTTT.

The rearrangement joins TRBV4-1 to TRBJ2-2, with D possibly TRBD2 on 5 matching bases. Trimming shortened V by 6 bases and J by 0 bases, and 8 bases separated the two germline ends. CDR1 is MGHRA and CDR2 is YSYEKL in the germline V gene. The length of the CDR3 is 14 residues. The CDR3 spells CASSYGTNTGELFF. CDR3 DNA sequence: TGCGCCAGCAGTTACGGGACGAACACCGGGGAGCTGTTTTTT.

CDR3 region: CASTLIPGVVNEKLFF. CDR3 DNA: TGTGCCAGCACTCTAATCCCAGGGGTTGTTAATGAAAAACTGTTTTTT. This chain connects TRBV9 to TRBJ1-4, with D possibly TRBD1 on 6 matching bases. Germline loops: CDR1 SGDLS, CDR2 YYNGEE. The CDR3 loop spans 16 amino acids. With 6 bases removed from V and 4 bases from J, the gap between germline ends came to 19 bases.

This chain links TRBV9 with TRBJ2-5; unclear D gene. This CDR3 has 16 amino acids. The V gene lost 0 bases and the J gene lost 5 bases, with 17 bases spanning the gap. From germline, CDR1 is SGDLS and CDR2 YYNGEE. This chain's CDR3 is CASSVGGAPKGETQYF. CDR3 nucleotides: TGTGCCAGCAGCGTAGGTGGTGCCCCGAAGGGCGAGACCCAGTACTTC.

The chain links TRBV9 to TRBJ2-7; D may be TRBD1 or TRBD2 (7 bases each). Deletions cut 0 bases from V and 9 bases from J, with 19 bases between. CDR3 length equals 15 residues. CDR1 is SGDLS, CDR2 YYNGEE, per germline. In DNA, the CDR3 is TGTGCCAGCAGCGTAGGGTTATTGGGGGGGGACAGGCAGTACTTC. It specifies CASSVGLLGGDRQYF. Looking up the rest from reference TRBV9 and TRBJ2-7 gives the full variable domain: DSGVTQTPKHLITATGQRVTLRCSPRSGDLSVYWYQQSLDQGLQFLIQYYNGEERAKGNILERFSAQQFPDLHSELNLSSLELGDSALYFCASSVGLLGGDRQYFGPGTRLTVT.

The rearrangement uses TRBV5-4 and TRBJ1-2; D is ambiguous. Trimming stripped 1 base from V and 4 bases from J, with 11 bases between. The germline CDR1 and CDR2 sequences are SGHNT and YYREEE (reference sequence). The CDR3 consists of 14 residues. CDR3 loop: CASSLNNPVYGYTF. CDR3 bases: TGTGCCAGCAGCTTGAATAACCCAGTCTATGGCTACACCTTC.

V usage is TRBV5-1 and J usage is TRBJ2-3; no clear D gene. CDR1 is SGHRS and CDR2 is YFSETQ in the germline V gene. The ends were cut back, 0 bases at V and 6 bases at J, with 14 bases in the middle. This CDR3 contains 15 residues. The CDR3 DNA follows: TGCGCCAGCAGCTTGGAAGGCCTCCTTACCGATACGCAGTATTTT. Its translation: CASSLEGLLTDTQYF.